The clone carrying this TCR beta chain was counted at least ten times. No antigen is known for it. These data originate in a study of identical twins. This CDR3 comprises 12 residues. Trimming left V 8 bases short and J 4 bases short, with 10 bases between. Germline-derived CDR1 and CDR2 are MNHEY and SVGAGI. Study-wide results and caveats: Models predicted too little out-of-frame TCR alpha sharing in monozygotic twins. Out-of-frame alpha sequences shared by twins were enriched for low generation probability. Within cord blood, abundant beta clonotypes carried fewer insertions, but memory repertoires showed no such trend.

A universal primer site arose from template switching, and cDNA bore unique molecular identifiers. TCRdb independently ran MiXCR on the 5' RACE reads; one entry per CDR3 protein. The table lists fewer than 650,000 distinct CDR3 sequences, nearly 10% of them singletons, with under 3.5% in the top ten. This same sample was also taken into another study, of yellow fever vaccine responses in identical twins.

The gene calls are TRBV6-5 and TRBJ2-3; no reliable D call. Source material: PBMCs. The TCR comes from a woman aged 18-35 years in good health. CDR3 sequence: CASRALSDTQYF. CDR3 nucleotides: TGTGCCAGCCGCGCTTTGTCAGATACGCAGTATTTT.